What follows describes a single T cell receptor beta chain. Original methodology: Scientists estimated how many nucleated cells there were by amplifying reference gene primers. TCRdb's table, derived via immunoSEQ multiplex PCR, lists solely in-frame clones and lacks some. V, J and clone size are those of that table, while D and trimming were read from the DNA. The table lists some 190,000 clones, around 76% of them singletons. The entry originates in a study of blood T cell repertoires in COVID-19. Across the study: Samples taken during acute and convalescent COVID-19 were collected in the United States, Italy and Spain. From T cells, B-cell-depleted T cells, or PBMCs came the material, which was cDNA or gDNA.

Recruited during active infection, patients (from Seattle) were subsequently followed longitudinally. CDR1 is MNHEY, CDR2 SMNVEV, per germline (reference sequence). There are 13 residues in the CDR3. The V end was cut by 8 bases, the J end by 5 bases, with 10 bases between. The J gene is TRBJ1-6, the V gene TRBV27; D is perhaps TRBD1 (6 bases). The receptor was derived from a woman aged 60 to 75 with COVID-19, enrolled during active disease. Sequenced material: peripheral blood. Here the CDR3 reads CASQTGNNSPLHF. In DNA, the CDR3 is TGTGCCAGCCAGACAGGAAATAATTCACCCCTCCACTTT.